This TCR beta chain was retrieved from a study of blood T cell repertoires in COVID-19. Study context: The United States, Italy and Spain provided the acute and convalescent COVID-19 samples. PBMCs, B-cell-depleted T cells, or T cells were the source of the cDNA or gDNA that made up the material.

CDR1 is LGHDT, CDR2 YNNKEL, per germline (reference sequence). The CDR3 covers 16 residues. After removal of 3 bases from V and 6 bases from J, the junction contained 13 bases not matched to a gene. Measured with immunoSEQ multiplex PCR; TCRdb has only the in-frame clones, and not every one. The sample consists of about 110,000 clones, 70% to 90% of them appearing once. V and J are TRBV3-1 (or the pseudogene TRBV3-2) and TRBJ2-7; 8 nucleotides match TRBD1. This TCR was sampled from a woman in her sixties or seventies who had recovered from COVID-19. Sequenced input: peripheral blood. The CDR3 loop is CASSQDRARTDSEQYF. The CDR3 nucleotides are TGTGCCAGCAGCCAGGACAGGGCCCGGACCGACAGCGAGCAGTACTTC.